The 10 T cell receptor beta chains below come from one sample, sequenced in a study of vaccination effects on CD4 cells after COVID-19. Data came from immunoSEQ multiplex PCR; TCRdb stores just in-frame clones and leaves some out. This repertoire shows approximately 65,000 clones, around two thirds found once; its top ten account for roughly 1.6%. Under the ViraFEST assay, PBMC were stimulated with viral peptide pools so that antigen-specific CD4+ T cells expanded. Sequencing was performed afterwards. At the end of roughly ten days of culture, CD4+ T cells were isolated. Vaccination of participants consisted of two doses of either the BNT162b2 or mRNA-1273 vaccine. No antigen is known for these receptors. The source material was CD4+ T cells from PBMCs cultured with HCoV-229E spike peptides, sampled after COVID-19 vaccination. Receptors originate from a human donor who received a COVID-19 vaccine.

The J gene is TRBJ2-2, the V gene TRBV29-1; tentatively, D is TRBD1 or TRBD2 (6 bases each). The V and J ends lost 6 bases and 4 bases respectively, with 27 bases between them. This CDR3 comprises 18 residues. The germline gives CDR1 SQVTM, CDR2 ANQGSEA. Written as DNA, the CDR3 is TGCAGCGTGCCAAACCACGAATTGTCGGGGGCGCGCACCGGGGAGCTGTTTTTT. This codes for CSVPNHELSGARTGELFF.

This rearrangement joins TRBV13 to TRBJ2-5; 8 bases match TRBD2. This CDR3 is 14 amino acids long. Germline assignment: CDR1 PRHDT and CDR2 FYEKMQ (reference sequence). Trimming removed 6 bases from V and 5 bases from J; junction bases left unmatched: 8. The CDR3 nucleotides read TGTGCCAGCAGGAACGGGGGGGCAGGCGAGACCCAGTACTTC. Its translation: CASRNGGAGETQYF.

This clone was recorded only once. Written as DNA, the CDR3 is TGTGCCAGCTCACCACCAGGAGGGACTGGAAACACCATATATTTT. This codes for CASSPPGGTGNTIYF. V is TRBV18 and J is TRBJ1-3; D not resolved. This CDR3 comprises 15 residues. V was trimmed by 0 bases and J by 2 bases, leaving 8 bases between them. Germline loops: CDR1 KGHSH, CDR2 LQKENI.

V usage is TRBV28 and J usage is TRBJ1-5, with D unclear. V dropped 8 bases and J dropped 2 bases, with 13 bases sitting between them. This CDR3 contains 14 residues. CDR1 MDHEN and CDR2 SYDVKM come from the germline V gene. The CDR3 DNA follows: TGTGCCAGCGGAGGGAACCGCGGCAATCAGCCCCAGCATTTT. It specifies CASGGNRGNQPQHF.

The chain links TRBV7-2 to TRBJ2-1; 7 bases match TRBD2. The ends lost 6 bases at V and 2 bases at J; junction bases unmatched: 10. There are 16 residues in the CDR3. Germline CDR1 is SGHTA and CDR2 is FQGNSA. CDR3 DNA: TGTGCCAGCAGTCCGGAGAGCGGGGCCACCTACAATGAGCAGTTCTTC. It encodes CASSPESGATYNEQFF.

The rearrangement links TRBV7-9 to TRBJ2-3; the D gene is possibly TRBD2 (5 bases). The V and J ends lost 1 base and 10 bases respectively, with 12 bases between them. Germline lookup yields CDR1 SEHNR and CDR2 FQNEAQ (reference sequence). This CDR3 is 13 amino acids long. The DNA of the CDR3 is TGTGCCAGCAGCTTAGGGTCTAGCCCTCCGCAGTATTTT. Amino acid sequence: CASSLGSSPPQYF. Combining the CDR3 with reference TRBV7-9 and TRBJ2-3 gives the whole variable domain DTGVSQNPRHKITKRGQNVTFRCDPISEHNRLYWYRQTLGQGPEFLTYFQNEAQLEKSRLLSDRFSAERPKGSFSTLEIQRTEQGDSAMYLCASSLGSSPPQYFGPGTRLTVL.

The rearrangement joins TRBV19 to TRBJ1-5; the D is unclear. Germline lookup yields CDR1 LNHDA and CDR2 SQIVND (reference sequence). The CDR3 is 15 residues long. Trimming took 4 bases from V and 2 from J, leaving 12 bases between them. The CDR3 nucleotides read TGTGCCAGTAGTAGCTGGAGGGAGGGCAATCAGCCCCAGCATTTT. Protein product: CASSSWREGNQPQHF.

V gene TRBV28 combines with J gene TRBJ1-1, with 12 bases matching TRBD1. The CDR3 spans 18 residues. CDR1 is MDHEN, CDR2 SYDVKM, per germline. V was pared by 6 bases and J by 5 bases, with 16 bases of the junction left unmatched. DNA of the CDR3: TGTGCCAGCAGCCCCTCTTCCGGGACAGGGGGCGGTGGAACTGAAGCTTTCTTT. This sequence encodes CASSPSSGTGGGGTEAFF.

This chain links TRBV15 with TRBJ1-1; the match to TRBD1 covers 10 bases. With V trimmed by 3 bases and J by 1 base, 8 bases remained unmatched. CDR1 is LNHNV and CDR2 is YYDKDF in the germline V gene (reference sequence). CDR3 length: 17 amino acids. The CDR3 DNA follows: TGTGCCACCAGCAGGTGGGACAGGGGAGTCGGGAACACTGAAGCTTTCTTT. Translated, it gives CATSRWDRGVGNTEAFF.

V usage is TRBV24-1 and J usage is TRBJ2-5; D remains ambiguous. The germline CDR1 and CDR2 sequences are KGHDR and SFDVKD. The CDR3 sequence is 16 residues long. With 4 bases removed from V and 1 base from J, the gap between germline ends came to 15 bases. The CDR3 sequence is CATSDDTVGSQETQYF. CDR3 in DNA: TGTGCCACCAGTGACGACACAGTGGGGTCCCAAGAGACCCAGTACTTC.